This paragraph covers one TCR beta chain sequence. Assay: immunoSEQ multiplex PCR; the TCRdb copy retains only in-frame clones and omits some. The sample records about 27,000 clones, roughly nine tenths being singletons. This CDR3 comprises 18 residues. These data belong to a study of T cell changes during pregnancy in multiple sclerosis. The TCR sequence derives from a female donor with multiple sclerosis, enrolled in a pregnancy study. The source was CD8+ T cells from peripheral blood mononuclear cells, collected in the second trimester of pregnancy. The chain has TRBV21-1 and TRBJ2-2; TRBD2 is taken as the D call from the table, unchecked against the DNA. TRBV21-1 is listed as a pseudogene. As DNA, the CDR3 is TGTGCCAGCAGCTCCCAGAGGTCACTACCCCGTATCTCCGGGGAGCTGTTTTTT. The encoded protein is CASSSQRSLPRISGELFF.